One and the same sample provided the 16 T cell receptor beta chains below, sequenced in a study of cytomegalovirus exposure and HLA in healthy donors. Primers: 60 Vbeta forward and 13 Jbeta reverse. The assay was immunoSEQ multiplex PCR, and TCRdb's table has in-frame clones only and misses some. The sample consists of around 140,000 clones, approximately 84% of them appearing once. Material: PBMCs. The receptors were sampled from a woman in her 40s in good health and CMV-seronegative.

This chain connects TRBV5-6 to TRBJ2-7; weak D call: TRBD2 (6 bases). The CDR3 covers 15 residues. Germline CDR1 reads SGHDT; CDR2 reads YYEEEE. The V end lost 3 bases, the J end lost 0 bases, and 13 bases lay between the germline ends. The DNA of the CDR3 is TGTGCCAGCAGCTCGCGGGACTTGAGCTCCTACGAGCAGTACTTC. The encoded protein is CASSSRDLSSYEQYF.

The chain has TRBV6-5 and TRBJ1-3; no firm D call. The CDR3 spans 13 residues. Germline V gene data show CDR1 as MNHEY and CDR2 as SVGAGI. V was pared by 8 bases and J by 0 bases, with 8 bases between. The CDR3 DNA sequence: TGTGCCAGCCGCCGGGACTCTGGAAACACCATATATTTT. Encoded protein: CASRRDSGNTIYF.

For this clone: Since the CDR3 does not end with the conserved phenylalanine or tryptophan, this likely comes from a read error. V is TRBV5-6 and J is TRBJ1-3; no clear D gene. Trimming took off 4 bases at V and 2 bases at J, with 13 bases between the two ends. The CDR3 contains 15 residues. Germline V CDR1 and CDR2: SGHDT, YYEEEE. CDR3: CASSAGWGTGNTIYL. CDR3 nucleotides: TGTGCCAGCAGCGCGGGGTGGGGTACTGGAAACACCATATATCTT.

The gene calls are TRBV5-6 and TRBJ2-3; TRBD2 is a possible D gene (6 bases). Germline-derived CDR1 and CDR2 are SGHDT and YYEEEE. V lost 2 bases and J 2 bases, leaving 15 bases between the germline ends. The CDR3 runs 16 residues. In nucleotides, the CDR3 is TGTGCCAGCAGCTTACCGGTCTGGGGGGTCACAGATACGCAGTATTTT. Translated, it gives CASSLPVWGVTDTQYF. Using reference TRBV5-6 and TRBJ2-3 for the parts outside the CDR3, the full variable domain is DAGVTQSPTHLIKTRGQQVTLRCSPKSGHDTVSWYQQALGQGPQFIFQYYEEEERQRGNFPDRFSGHQFPNYSSELNVNALLLGDSALYLCASSLPVWGVTDTQYFGPGTRLTVL.

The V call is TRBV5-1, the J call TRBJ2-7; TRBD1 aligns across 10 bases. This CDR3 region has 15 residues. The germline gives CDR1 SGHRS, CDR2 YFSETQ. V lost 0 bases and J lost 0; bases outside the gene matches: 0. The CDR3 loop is CASSLGTGGSYEQYF. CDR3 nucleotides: TGCGCCAGCAGCTTGGGGACAGGGGGCTCCTACGAGCAGTACTTC.

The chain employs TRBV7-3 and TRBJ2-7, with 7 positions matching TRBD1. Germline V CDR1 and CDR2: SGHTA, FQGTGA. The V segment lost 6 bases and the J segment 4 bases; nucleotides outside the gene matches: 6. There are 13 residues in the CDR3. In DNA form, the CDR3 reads TGTGCCAGCAGTAGATCACAGGGGTACGAGCAGTACTTC. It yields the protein CASSRSQGYEQYF.

CDR3: CASSLGGSEEKLFF. CDR3 in DNA: TGCGCCAGCAGCTTGGGTGGTAGTGAGGAAAAACTGTTTTTT. The chain carries TRBV5-1 and TRBJ1-4; D remains unclear. The length of the CDR3 is 14 residues. Germline CDR1 and CDR2: SGHRS and YFSETQ. With 0 bases removed from V and 8 bases from J, the gap between germline ends came to 11 bases.

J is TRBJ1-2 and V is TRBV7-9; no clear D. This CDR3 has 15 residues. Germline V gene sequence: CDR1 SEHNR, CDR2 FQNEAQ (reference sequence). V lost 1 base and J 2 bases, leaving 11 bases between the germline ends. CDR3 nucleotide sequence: TGTGCCAGCAGCTTAGGGTCACATTTCAACTATGGCTACACCTTC. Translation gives CASSLGSHFNYGYTF.

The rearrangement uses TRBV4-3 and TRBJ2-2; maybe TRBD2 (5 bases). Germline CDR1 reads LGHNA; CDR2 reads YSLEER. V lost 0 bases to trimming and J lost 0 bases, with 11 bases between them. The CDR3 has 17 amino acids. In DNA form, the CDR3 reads TGCGCCAGCAGCCAAGATCGCCGGGGATCGAACACCGGGGAGCTGTTTTTT. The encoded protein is CASSQDRRGSNTGELFF.

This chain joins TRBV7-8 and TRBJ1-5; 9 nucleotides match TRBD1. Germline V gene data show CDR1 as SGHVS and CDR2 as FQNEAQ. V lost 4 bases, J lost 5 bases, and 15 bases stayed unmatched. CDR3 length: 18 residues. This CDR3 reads CASSSIFGTGLKDQPQHF. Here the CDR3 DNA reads TGTGCCAGCAGCTCGATTTTTGGGACAGGGCTGAAAGATCAGCCCCAGCATTTT.

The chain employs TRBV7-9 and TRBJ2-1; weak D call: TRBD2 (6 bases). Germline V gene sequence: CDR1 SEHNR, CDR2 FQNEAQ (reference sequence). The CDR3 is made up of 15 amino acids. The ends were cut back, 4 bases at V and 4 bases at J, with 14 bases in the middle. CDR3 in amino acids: CASSYFSGLYNEQFF. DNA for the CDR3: TGTGCCAGCAGCTACTTTAGCGGCCTTTACAATGAGCAGTTCTTC.

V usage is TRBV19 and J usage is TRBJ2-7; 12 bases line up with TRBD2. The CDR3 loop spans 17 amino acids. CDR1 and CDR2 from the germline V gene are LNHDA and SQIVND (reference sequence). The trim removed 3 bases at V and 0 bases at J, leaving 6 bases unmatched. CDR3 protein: CASSIGTSGWSSYEQYF. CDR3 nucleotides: TGTGCCAGTAGTATCGGGACTAGCGGGTGGAGCTCCTACGAGCAGTACTTC.

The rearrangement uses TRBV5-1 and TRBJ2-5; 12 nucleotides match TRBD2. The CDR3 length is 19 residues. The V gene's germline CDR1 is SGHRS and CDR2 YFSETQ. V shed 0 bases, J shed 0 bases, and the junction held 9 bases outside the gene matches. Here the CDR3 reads CASSLARTSGGRYQETQYF. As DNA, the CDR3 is TGCGCCAGCAGCTTGGCCAGAACTAGCGGGGGGAGGTACCAAGAGACCCAGTACTTC.

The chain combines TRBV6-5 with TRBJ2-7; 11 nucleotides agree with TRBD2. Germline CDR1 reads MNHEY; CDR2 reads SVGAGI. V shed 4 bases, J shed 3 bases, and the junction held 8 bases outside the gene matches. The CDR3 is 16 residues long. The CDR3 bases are TGTGCCAGCAGTTTTGCGATAGCGGGAGGGTACTACGAGCAGTACTTC. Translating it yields CASSFAIAGGYYEQYF.

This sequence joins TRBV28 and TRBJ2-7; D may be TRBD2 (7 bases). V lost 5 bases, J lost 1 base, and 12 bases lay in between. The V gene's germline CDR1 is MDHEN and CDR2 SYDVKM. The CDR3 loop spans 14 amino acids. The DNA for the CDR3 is TGTGCCAGCAGTCTCAGGGGAGGGTCCTACGAGCAGTACTTC. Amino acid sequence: CASSLRGGSYEQYF.

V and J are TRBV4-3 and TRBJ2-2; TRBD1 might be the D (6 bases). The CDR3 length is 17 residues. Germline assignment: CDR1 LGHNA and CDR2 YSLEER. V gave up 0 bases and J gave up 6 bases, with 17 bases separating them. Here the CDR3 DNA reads TGCGCCAGCAGCCAAGATTCACAGGGTAGGCTTGCCGGGGAGCTGTTTTTT. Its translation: CASSQDSQGRLAGELFF.